This T cell receptor beta chain was retrieved from a study of vaccination effects on CD4 cells after COVID-19. General study findings and limits: Marked clonal contraction was seen in infection- and vaccine-induced clones late after vaccination. In healthy vaccinees, only 1 of 255 vaccine-induced clones cross-reacted with common cold coronaviruses.

Some clones are missing from TCRdb's copy, which holds only in-frame ones; the method was immunoSEQ multiplex PCR. This table holds tens of thousands of clones, about 70% found once. Sequencing was preceded by expansion of antigen-specific CD4+ T cells with viral peptide pools in the ViraFEST assay. A 10-day culture period preceded the isolation of CD4+ T cells. This clone has a single count. Its specificity is unknown. Germline V gene lookup returns CDR1 MDHEN and CDR2 SYDVKM. Trimming left V 7 bases short and J 3 bases short, with 6 bases between. CDR3 length: 11 residues. This receptor was obtained from a human donor who received a COVID-19 vaccine. The sequencing used CD4+ T cells from PBMCs cultured with HCoV-229E spike peptides, collected before COVID-19 vaccination. V gene TRBV28 combines with J gene TRBJ1-1; D is uncertain. The CDR3 coding sequence is TGTGCCAGCAAGAGGTACACTGAAGCTTTCTTT. Translated: CASKRYTEAFF.